This T cell receptor (beta chain) was captured in a study of blood T cell repertoires in COVID-19. The table came from immunoSEQ multiplex PCR; TCRdb's copy has only in-frame clones and leaves some out. In the table there are about 64,000 clones, under 95% of which are singletons. Germline V gene data show CDR1 as LGHNA and CDR2 as YNFKEQ. The length of the CDR3 is 16 residues. The V and J ends lost 1 base and 2 bases respectively, with 12 bases between them. There are a few counts of this clone. The source is a human donor in a cohort sampled during active COVID-19. This chain uses TRBV4-2 with TRBJ2-1; no reliable D call. The source material was peripheral blood. In DNA, the CDR3 is TGTGCCAGCAGCCAAGCCAGTACCATACCCTACAATGAGCAGTTCTTC. Amino acids: CASSQASTIPYNEQFF.